These T cell receptor beta chains were read from a single sample in a study of blood T cell repertoires in COVID-19. The method was immunoSEQ multiplex PCR; TCRdb's version includes in-frame clones alone and lacks a portion of them. Here the sample spans roughly 500,000 clones, roughly 90% being singletons. The sample taken for sequencing was PBMCs or T cells enriched from blood (not recorded which). Every receptor here comes from a woman aged 35 to 49 who had recovered from COVID-19. Both conserved end residues are part of each CDR3. The D gene is left open where the match is weak. Clone sizes are given selectively: once, few, many, or a class where the clone is expanded.

clone size | D gene | J gene | V gene | CDR3 protein | CDR3 DNA
few | TRBD1 | TRBJ1-6 | TRBV6-6 | CASSRPGTGVGNSPLHF | TGTGCCAGCAGTCGTCCCGGGACAGGGGTCGGTAATTCACCCCTCCACTTT
NA | NA | TRBJ1-1 | TRBV7-8 | CASSFNRGLGTEAFF | TGTGCCAGCAGCTTCAACCGGGGTTTGGGGACTGAAGCTTTCTTT
few | NA | TRBJ1-6 | TRBV4-3 | CASSQNAQHRHVSGSPLHF | TGCGCCAGCAGCCAAAATGCTCAGCACAGGCATGTCAGTGGTTCACCCCTCCACTTT
NA | TRBD2 | TRBJ2-1 | TRBV18 | CASSPSPGLAGGSNEQFF | TGTGCCAGCTCACCCTCGCCGGGACTAGCGGGAGGGAGCAATGAGCAGTTCTTC
NA | NA | TRBJ1-5 | TRBV4-3 | CASSQGTPGVQPQHF | TGCGCCAGCAGCCAAGGAACCCCCGGGGTTCAGCCCCAGCATTTT
NA | TRBD2 | TRBJ2-2 | TRBV6-5 | CASRSLADRTGELFF | TGTGCCAGCAGGTCTCTAGCGGATCGCACCGGGGAGCTGTTTTTT
NA | TRBD1 | TRBJ2-7 | TRBV7-9 | CASSSRQGSSYEQYF | TGTGCCAGCAGCTCTAGACAGGGGTCTTCCTACGAGCAGTACTTC
NA | NA | TRBJ2-7 | TRBV11-2 | CASSLSVYEQYF | TGTGCCAGCAGCCTTAGCGTCTACGAGCAGTACTTC
NA | NA | TRBJ2-1 | TRBV9 | CASSGGDNEQFF | TGTGCCAGCAGCGGCGGGGACAATGAGCAGTTCTTC
NA | TRBD1 | TRBJ2-2 | TRBV7-8 | CASRTTGAHTNTGELFF | TGTGCCAGCAGAACTACAGGGGCCCACACGAACACCGGGGAGCTGTTTTTT
once | NA | TRBJ2-3 | TRBV7-9 | CASNVGGRADTQYF | TGTGCCAGCAACGTAGGGGGGAGGGCAGATACGCAGTATTTT
NA | NA | TRBJ2-7 | TRBV21-1 | CASSTLGYRGYSYEQYF | TGTGCCAGCAGCACCTTGGGTTACAGGGGTTACTCCTACGAGCAGTACTTC
NA | TRBD1 | TRBJ2-7 | TRBV4-1 | CASSQEGTGSYEQYF | TGCGCCAGCAGCCAAGAAGGGACAGGCTCCTACGAGCAGTACTTC
NA | NA | TRBJ1-1 | TRBV19 | CASSMRVEAFF | TGTGCCAGTAGTATGAGGGTTGAAGCTTTCTTT
NA | NA | TRBJ2-5 | TRBV6-1 | CASSEAGTGGTWRTQYF | TGTGCCAGCAGTGAAGCGGGAACAGGCGGGACCTGGAGGACCCAGTACTTC
once | TRBD1 | TRBJ1-2 | TRBV30 | CAWVTGNGGYTF | TGTGCCTGGGTGACAGGGAATGGTGGCTACACCTTC
NA | TRBD1 | TRBJ1-6 | TRBV14 | CASSLFTGGRGSPLHF | TGTGCCAGCAGCCTTTTCACAGGGGGTCGGGGTTCACCCCTCCACTTT
NA | NA | TRBJ2-1 | TRBV2 | CASSEQHPEQGVNEQFF | TGTGCCAGCAGTGAACAGCATCCGGAACAAGGAGTCAATGAGCAGTTCTTC
NA | NA | TRBJ1-2 | TRBV9 | CASSAQQGWYGYTF | TGTGCCAGCAGCGCCCAACAGGGTTGGTATGGCTACACCTTC
NA | NA | TRBJ2-1 | TRBV13 | CASSLVAGNYNEQFF | TGTGCCAGCAGCTTAGTGGCAGGGAATTACAATGAGCAGTTCTTC
NA | NA | TRBJ1-1 | TRBV19 | CASAPADTEAFF | TGTGCCAGCGCCCCGGCGGACACTGAAGCTTTCTTT
once | NA | TRBJ1-1 | TRBV15 | CATSRIRHNTEAFF | TGTGCCACCAGCAGAATCAGGCACAACACTGAAGCTTTCTTT
NA | TRBD1 | TRBJ2-1 | TRBV4-2 | CASSQGTAIDNDIMTYNEQFF | TGTGCCAGCAGCCAGGGGACAGCGATTGACAATGACATTATGACTTACAATGAGCAGTTCTTC
NA | NA | TRBJ1-1 | TRBV7-9 | CASSGGRPALEAFF | TGTGCCAGCAGCGGAGGCAGACCGGCACTCGAGGCTTTCTTT
NA | NA | TRBJ1-3 | TRBV9 | CASSVGGGFGNTIYF | TGTGCCAGCAGCGTAGGGGGCGGCTTTGGAAACACCATATATTTT
NA | TRBD2 | TRBJ2-5 | TRBV9 | CASSVEASGRYQETQYF | TGTGCCAGCAGCGTAGAAGCTAGCGGGAGGTACCAAGAGACCCAGTACTTC
NA | NA | TRBJ1-6 | TRBV6-5 | CASSDGGNSPLHF | TGTGCCAGCTCTGACGGGGGAAATTCACCCCTCCACTTT
NA | NA | TRBJ2-7 | TRBV2 | CASNRGPSYEQYF | TGTGCCAGCAATCGCGGTCCCTCCTACGAGCAGTACTTC
few | TRBD2 | TRBJ2-5 | TRBV7-2 | CASSLGGRAGAVRKTQYF | TGTGCCAGCAGCTTAGGGGGTAGAGCGGGAGCGGTCAGGAAGACCCAGTACTTC
NA | NA | TRBJ1-2 | TRBV20-1 | CSASLVRSSVDGYTF | TGCAGTGCTAGTCTCGTCCGTTCATCGGTCGATGGCTACACCTTC
NA | NA | TRBJ2-2 | TRBV7-9 | CASRWQGDTGELFF | TGTGCCAGCCGTTGGCAGGGTGACACCGGGGAGCTGTTTTTT
NA | TRBD1 | TRBJ1-1 | TRBV9 | CASSSSGQGFTEAFF | TGTGCCAGCAGCTCTTCGGGACAGGGGTTCACTGAAGCTTTCTTT
NA | TRBD1 | TRBJ2-7 | TRBV29-1 | CSVRVGRPGQDPYEQYF | TGCAGCGTGAGAGTGGGAAGACCGGGACAGGATCCCTACGAGCAGTACTTC
NA | TRBD1 | TRBJ2-2 | TRBV11-2 | CASSTPSDRANTGELFF | TGTGCCAGCAGCACGCCCTCGGACAGGGCGAACACCGGGGAGCTGTTTTTT
NA | NA | TRBJ2-5 | TRBV7-7 | CASSRGQTSQETQYF | TGTGCCAGCAGCCGTGGACAAACCTCCCAAGAGACCCAGTACTTC
NA | TRBD1 | TRBJ1-2 | TRBV11-3 | CASSFADRYRDYGYTF | TGTGCCAGCAGCTTCGCGGACAGGTACCGTGACTATGGCTACACCTTC
NA | TRBD1 | TRBJ1-5 | TRBV7-2 | CASSHGQGGQPQHF | TGTGCCAGCAGCCACGGACAGGGAGGACAGCCCCAGCATTTT
NA | TRBD2 | TRBJ2-1 | TRBV7-2 | CASSPALAGVGNEQFF | TGTGCCAGCAGCCCCGCTCTAGCGGGAGTAGGGAATGAGCAGTTCTTC
NA | TRBD1 | TRBJ1-2 | TRBV11-2 | CASSLGQAHYGYTF | TGTGCCAGCAGCTTGGGACAGGCTCACTATGGCTACACCTTC
NA | TRBD1 | TRBJ2-7 | TRBV27 | CASSSTGEEYF | TGTGCCAGCAGTTCCACAGGGGAAGAGTACTTC
NA | TRBD2 | TRBJ2-1 | TRBV5-1 | CASSLWPSGRENNEQFF | TGCGCCAGCAGCTTGTGGCCTAGCGGGAGGGAGAACAATGAGCAGTTCTTC
NA | TRBD1 | TRBJ2-7 | TRBV6-2/TRBV6-3 | CASSYLRGPINEQYF | TGTGCCAGCAGTTACTTAAGGGGGCCTATTAACGAGCAGTACTTC
NA | TRBD2 | TRBJ2-3 | TRBV7-9 | CASSWDTSGRQNTDTQYF | TGTGCCAGCAGCTGGGATACTAGCGGGAGGCAAAACACAGATACGCAGTATTTT
NA | TRBD2 | TRBJ2-7 | TRBV4-3 | CASSLLAGGYEQYF | TGCGCCAGCAGCCTACTAGCGGGAGGTTACGAGCAGTACTTC
NA | NA | TRBJ1-1 | TRBV6-2/TRBV6-3 | CASSTGPTEAFF | TGTGCCAGCAGTACAGGGCCAACTGAAGCTTTCTTT
NA | TRBD1 | TRBJ1-2 | TRBV11-3 | CASSPAHPTGVYGYTF | TGTGCCAGCAGCCCAGCCCATCCCACAGGGGTTTATGGCTACACCTTC
NA | NA | TRBJ1-1 | TRBV7-9 | CASSRSGVVEAFF | TGTGCCAGCAGCCGATCAGGGGTAGTTGAAGCTTTCTTT